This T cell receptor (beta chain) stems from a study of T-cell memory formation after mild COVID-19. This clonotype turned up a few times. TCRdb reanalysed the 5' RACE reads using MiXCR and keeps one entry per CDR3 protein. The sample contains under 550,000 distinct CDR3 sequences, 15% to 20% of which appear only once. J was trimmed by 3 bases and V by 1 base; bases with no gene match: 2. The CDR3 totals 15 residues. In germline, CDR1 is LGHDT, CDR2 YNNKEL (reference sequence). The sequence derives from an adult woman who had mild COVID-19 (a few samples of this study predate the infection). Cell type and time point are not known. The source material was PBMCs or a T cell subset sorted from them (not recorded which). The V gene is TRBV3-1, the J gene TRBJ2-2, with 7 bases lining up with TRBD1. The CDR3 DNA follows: TGTGCCAGCAGCCAAGGGGACAGTTACACCGGGGAGCTGTTTTTT. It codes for CASSQGDSYTGELFF.